This TCR beta chain was recorded in a study of PD-1 blockade in classical Hodgkin lymphoma. Sequenced by immunoSEQ multiplex PCR; TCRdb stores in-frame clones only, minus some. Of about 6,000 clones detected, 45% to 55% appear once; the ten largest clones hold roughly 15%. Each and every patient relapsed after autologous stem cell transplantation, and patients got differing brentuximab vedotin exposure. Negative selection with magnets was how CD8+ T cells were isolated from the thawed PBMCs. V lost 1 base and J lost 8; bases outside the gene matches: 4. The CDR3 is made up of 14 amino acids. CDR1 and CDR2 (germline): SGHAT, FQNNGV.

This sequence joins TRBV11-2 and TRBJ2-1; 8 positions agree with TRBD1. The clonotype comes from a human donor with classical Hodgkin lymphoma. The sequences come from CD8+ T cells from blood, collected at baseline. The CDR3 here is CASSLAQGAHEQFF. CDR3 DNA sequence: TGTGCCAGCAGCTTAGCTCAGGGGGCACATGAGCAGTTCTTC.